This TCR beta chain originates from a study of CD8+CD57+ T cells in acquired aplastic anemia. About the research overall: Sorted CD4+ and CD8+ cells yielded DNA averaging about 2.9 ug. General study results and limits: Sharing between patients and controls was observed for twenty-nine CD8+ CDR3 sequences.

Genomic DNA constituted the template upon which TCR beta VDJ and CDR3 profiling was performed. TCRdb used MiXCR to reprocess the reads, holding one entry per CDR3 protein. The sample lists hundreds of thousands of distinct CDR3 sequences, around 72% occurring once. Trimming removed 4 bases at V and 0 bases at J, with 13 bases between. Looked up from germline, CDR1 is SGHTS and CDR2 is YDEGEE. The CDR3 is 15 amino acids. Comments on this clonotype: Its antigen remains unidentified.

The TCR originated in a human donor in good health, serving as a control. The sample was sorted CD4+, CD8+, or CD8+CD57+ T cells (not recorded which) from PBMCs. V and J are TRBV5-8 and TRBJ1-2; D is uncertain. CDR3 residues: CASSQGLASNYGYTF. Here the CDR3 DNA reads TGTGCCAGCAGCCAAGGTTTAGCTTCTAACTATGGCTACACCTTC.